This TCR beta chain was retrieved from a study of cytomegalovirus exposure and HLA in healthy donors. Study observations and caveats: What a later analysis reportedly showed was that an Asian-associated ancestry cluster had fewer N-insertions than the approximately 670-donor mean. Sequencing likely produced, as an artifact, a cluster of highly shared sequence variants.

CDR3 length: 12 amino acids. V gave up 6 bases and J gave up 4 bases; unmatched junction bases: 1. The germline CDR1 and CDR2 sequences are LGHNA and YSLEER. PCR amplification relied on 60 Vbeta primers (plus 13 Jbeta primers). TCRdb's table, derived via immunoSEQ multiplex PCR, lists solely in-frame clones and lacks some. The top ten hold approximately 7% of the sample, which has approximately 150,000 clones, roughly 80% seen once. On this clone itself: Its antigen is still unknown.

This clonotype originated in a woman in her twenties or thirties in good health and CMV-seropositive. The sequenced sample consisted of PBMCs. The V gene is TRBV4-3, the J gene TRBJ2-5, with 8 bases lining up with TRBD1. This CDR3 is CASSTGGETQYF. CDR3 sequence (DNA): TGCGCCAGCAGTACAGGGGGAGAGACCCAGTACTTC.